This entry lists 9 T cell receptor beta chains sequenced from one sample in a study of cytomegalovirus exposure and HLA in healthy donors. PCR used 60 Vbeta primers and 13 Jbeta primers. This table comes from immunoSEQ multiplex PCR, and its TCRdb copy is limited to in-frame clones, with some not included. In the table there are about 84,000 clones, 63% of which are singletons. Sequencing input: PBMCs. These receptors all come from a woman in her forties in good health and CMV-seropositive.

V is TRBV19 and J is TRBJ1-5; TRBD1 is a possible D gene (6 bases). Trimming removed 7 bases from V and 0 bases from J, with 13 bases in between. Germline V gene sequence: CDR1 LNHDA, CDR2 SQIVND (reference sequence). The CDR3 has 15 amino acids. Here the CDR3 reads CASTRGPNSNQPQHF. CDR3 sequence (DNA): TGTGCCAGTACCAGGGGACCGAATAGCAATCAGCCCCAGCATTTT.

The genes are TRBV5-1 and TRBJ2-1; the D gene is possibly TRBD2 (6 bases). Germline CDR1 SGHRS, CDR2 YFSETQ. Trimming removed 0 bases from V and 8 bases from J, with 12 bases in between. This CDR3 comprises 14 residues. DNA of the CDR3: TGCGCCAGCAGCTTGGACGGGAGTCTCGATGAGCAGTTCTTC. Translated: CASSLDGSLDEQFF. The whole variable domain, filled in from reference TRBV5-1 and TRBJ2-1, reads KAGVTQTPRYLIKTRGQQVTLSCSPISGHRSVSWYQQTPGQGLQFLFEYFSETQRNKGNFPGRFSGRQFSNSRSEMNVSTLELGDSALYLCASSLDGSLDEQFFGPGTRLTVL.

This chain joins TRBV27 and TRBJ2-7, with 11 bases fitting TRBD2. This CDR3 has 14 amino acids. CDR1 is MNHEY and CDR2 is SMNVEV in the germline V gene (reference sequence). Trimming removed 6 bases from V and 5 bases from J; junction bases left unmatched: 6. CDR3: CASRLAGATHEQYF. The CDR3 DNA sequence: TGTGCCAGCAGACTAGCGGGAGCGACCCACGAGCAGTACTTC.

The chain recombines TRBV28 with TRBJ1-2, with D tentatively TRBD1 (5 bases). The CDR3 is 13 residues long. Germline V gene sequence: CDR1 MDHEN, CDR2 SYDVKM. V was trimmed by 6 bases and J by 8 bases, leaving 16 bases between them. CDR3 DNA sequence: TGTGCCAGCAGCTCCGGGACTTCGGGCGGCTACACCTTC. It yields the protein CASSSGTSGGYTF.

The chain employs TRBV2 and TRBJ1-2; D unresolved. V gave up 0 bases and J gave up 5 bases, with 4 bases separating them. The CDR3 is 12 amino acids. Germline V CDR1 and CDR2: SNHLY, FYNNEI. The CDR3 region has the DNA TGTGCCAGCAGTGAAGCGGAGTATGGCTACACCTTC. This gives the protein CASSEAEYGYTF.

The rearrangement joins TRBV29-1 to TRBJ1-5; 9 bases line up with TRBD1. The germline V gene encodes CDR1 SQVTM and CDR2 ANQGSEA. The CDR3 totals 15 residues. Germline trimming cut 6 bases from V and 3 bases from J; bases unmatched to any gene: 9. As DNA, the CDR3 is TGCAGCGTGGCCTCGGGACAGGGCCTCAATCAGCCCCAGCATTTT. Its translation: CSVASGQGLNQPQHF.

This clone was counted between two and nine times. The genes are TRBV2 and TRBJ2-2; no reliable D call. The CDR3 runs 14 residues. V gave up 1 base and J gave up 1 base, with 4 bases separating them. CDR1 SNHLY and CDR2 FYNNEI come from the germline V gene. The CDR3 loop is CASSEVRNTGELFF. The CDR3 DNA reads as TGTGCCAGCAGTGAAGTCAGGAACACCGGGGAGCTGTTTTTT. The entire variable domain, with the rest obtained from reference TRBV2 and TRBJ2-2, is as follows: EPEVTQTPSHQVTQMGQEVILRCVPISNHLYFYWYRQILGQKVEFLVSFYNNEISEKSEIFDDQFSVERPDGSNFTLKIRSTKLEDSAMYFCASSEVRNTGELFFGEGSRLTVL.

This chain joins TRBV2 and TRBJ1-1; D perhaps matches TRBD1 (5 bases). Germline CDR1 is SNHLY and CDR2 is FYNNEI. Trimming left V 4 bases short and J 3 bases short, with 6 bases between. This CDR3 has 12 residues. The CDR3, as DNA: TGTGCCAGCAGTGTAGGGGACACTGAAGCTTTCTTT. It codes for CASSVGDTEAFF.

The chain joins TRBV4-2 to TRBJ2-3; 11 bases line up with TRBD2. CDR1 is LGHNA and CDR2 is YNFKEQ in the germline V gene. V lost 4 bases and J lost 5; bases outside the gene matches: 8. This CDR3 comprises 16 residues. DNA of the CDR3: TGTGCCAGCAGCCTAGGGGTACTAGCGGGAGAAGATACGCAGTATTTT. Translation: CASSLGVLAGEDTQYF.